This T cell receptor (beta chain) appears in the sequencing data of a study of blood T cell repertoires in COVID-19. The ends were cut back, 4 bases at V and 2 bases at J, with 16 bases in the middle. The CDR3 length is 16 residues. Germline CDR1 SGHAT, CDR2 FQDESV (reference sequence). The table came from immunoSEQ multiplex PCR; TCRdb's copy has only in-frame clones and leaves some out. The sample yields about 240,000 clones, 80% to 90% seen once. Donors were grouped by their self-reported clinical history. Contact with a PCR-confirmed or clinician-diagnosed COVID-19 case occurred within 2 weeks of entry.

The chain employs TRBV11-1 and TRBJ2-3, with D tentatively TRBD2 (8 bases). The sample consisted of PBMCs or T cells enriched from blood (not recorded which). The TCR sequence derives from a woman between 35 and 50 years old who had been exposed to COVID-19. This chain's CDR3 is CASSSRGGQTTDTQYF. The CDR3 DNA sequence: TGTGCCAGCAGCTCTCGGGGGGGACAGACCACAGATACGCAGTATTTT.